This T cell receptor beta chain was identified in a study of glioma-infiltrating T cells after dendritic cell vaccination. Across the study: Autologous tumor lysate was loaded overnight onto monocyte-derived dendritic cells grown less than 8 days with IL-4 and GM-CSF.

V dropped 5 bases and J dropped 1; count of bases not matched to a gene: 8. CDR1 and CDR2 from the germline V gene are SGHAT and FQNNGV. This CDR3 spans 16 amino acids. The assay was immunoSEQ multiplex PCR, and TCRdb's table has in-frame clones only and misses some. The sample includes fewer than 40,000 clones, around nine tenths of them seen just once. The chain joins TRBV11-2 to TRBJ2-3, with TRBD2 matching over 8 bases. This sequence was found in a human donor with glioblastoma. The sequenced sample was blood, obtained before dendritic cell vaccination. Here the CDR3 DNA reads TGTGCCAGCAGCCCAACTAGCGGTACCGGCACAGATACGCAGTATTTT. Amino acids: CASSPTSGTGTDTQYF. Variable domain in full (rest from reference TRBV11-2 and TRBJ2-3): EAGVAQSPRYKIIEKRQSVAFWCNPISGHATLYWYQQILGQGPKLLIQFQNNGVVDDSQLPKDRFSAERLKGVDSTLKIQPAKLEDSAVYLCASSPTSGTGTDTQYFGPGTRLTVL.